The rows below give T cell receptor beta chains drawn from one sample of a study of blood T cell repertoires in COVID-19. Here immunoSEQ multiplex PCR was the method, and the copy in TCRdb shows in-frame clones only, minus some. Among about 95,000 clones listed, 81% were seen once. Input material: peripheral blood. All receptors come from a man older than 75 with active or convalescent COVID-19. The CDR3 runs from the conserved cysteine through the conserved F or W. Each record gives: D gene, J gene, clone size, V gene, CDR3 DNA, CDR3 protein. D genes are given only for firm matches. Not every row has a clone size; where given, it reads once, few, many or a size class.

TRBD1 TRBJ1-2 - TRBV7-2 TGTGCCAGCAGCCCCGGGGACAGGGACTATGGCTACACCTTC CASSPGDRDYGYTF
TRBD1 TRBJ2-2 - TRBV29-1 TGCAGCTCGCGGGACAGGGGCGGGGAGCTGTTTTTT CSSRDRGGELFF
- TRBJ1-2 - TRBV19 TGTGCCACCGCACTATCGCAACTCGGAGGCTATGGCTACACCTTC CATALSQLGGYGYTF
TRBD2 TRBJ2-1 - TRBV28 TGTGCCAGCAGCCGAATCGGTAGCGGGGGCTACAATGAGCAGTTCTTC CASSRIGSGGYNEQFF
TRBD2 TRBJ2-5 - TRBV7-2 TGTGCCAGCAGCCCCCGTAGCGGGGGGGCCGAGACCCAGTACTTC CASSPRSGGAETQYF
TRBD2 TRBJ2-1 many TRBV29-1 TGCAGCGTTGTAGGCGGGGGGGATTACAATGAGCAGTTCTTC CSVVGGGDYNEQFF
TRBD1 TRBJ2-3 - TRBV7-2 TGTGCCAGCAGCTTAGCGCAATCAGGGACAGGGGTTGGAGATACGCAGTATTTT CASSLAQSGTGVGDTQYF
TRBD1 TRBJ2-3 - TRBV5-6 TGTGCCAGCAGCTTGGCCGGGACAGGGTCGAATACGCAGTATTTT CASSLAGTGSNTQYF
TRBD1 TRBJ2-5 - TRBV27 TGTGCCAGCAGTTTATCGGCAGGGGGCCGAAAGACCCAGTACTTC CASSLSAGGRKTQYF
TRBD1 TRBJ2-2 - TRBV4-3 TGCGCCAGCAGCCAAGATAGAACAGGGGACGAGGAGCTGTTTTTT CASSQDRTGDEELFF
- TRBJ1-6 few TRBV6-2/TRBV6-3 TGTGCCAGCAGCCTCCGGGAGTCGGATAATTCACCCCTCCACTTT CASSLRESDNSPLHF
- TRBJ1-2 - TRBV25-1 TGTGCCATCAGGGACATCTATGGCTACACCTTC CAIRDIYGYTF
- TRBJ1-1 - TRBV19 TGTGCCAGTAGTTCCCGACAGGCCCACACTGAAGCTTTCTTT CASSSRQAHTEAFF
- TRBJ1-3 - TRBV19 TGTGCCAGTACAACGACAGGACCTTACCTCTCTGGAAACACCATATATTTT CASTTTGPYLSGNTIYF
- TRBJ1-6 - TRBV20-1 TGCAGTGCTAGTAGGGCAGGGTATAATTCACCCCTCCACTTT CSASRAGYNSPLHF
- TRBJ1-2 - TRBV28 TGTGCCAGCAGTTTTCCAGGACTCTTTAACTATGGCTACACCTTC CASSFPGLFNYGYTF
- TRBJ2-7 - TRBV7-2 TGTGCCAGCAGCATAGGAGGCGCTAGCGCCTACGAGCAGTACTTC CASSIGGASAYEQYF
TRBD2 TRBJ2-4 - TRBV18 TGTGCCAGCTCACTCCCTCGGGGGGTAGCGAACATTCAGTACTTC CASSLPRGVANIQYF
TRBD1 TRBJ1-6 - TRBV6-6 TGTGCCAGCAGGAAGGGACAGGGGGGCGGTGATTCACCCCTCCACTTT CASRKGQGGGDSPLHF
TRBD1 TRBJ1-2 - TRBV10-3 TGTGCCATCAGCAGACAGGGGAAGGGGGATGGCTACACCTTC CAISRQGKGDGYTF
TRBD2 TRBJ2-3 - TRBV28 TGTGCCAGCAGTCAGCGGGGGGGAAACACAGATACGCAGTATTTT CASSQRGGNTDTQYF
- TRBJ2-1 - TRBV30 TGTGCCTGGAGTTCTAGGACAGACAATGAGCAGTTCTTC CAWSSRTDNEQFF
TRBD2 TRBJ2-1 - TRBV10-1 TGCGCCAGCGCGACCGGGACTAGACCCAATGAGCAGTTCTTC CASATGTRPNEQFF
TRBD1 TRBJ2-1 - TRBV20-1 TGCAGTGCTAGTGGCCAAACCGGGACAGTTTACAATGAGCAGTTCTTC CSASGQTGTVYNEQFF
- TRBJ1-6 - TRBV4-3 TGCGCCAGCAGCCAAGAATTACCAGGGTATAATTCACCCCTCCACTTT CASSQELPGYNSPLHF